These 14 T cell receptor beta chains were all obtained from the same sample, sequenced in a study of T cells of healthy individuals. TCRdb passed the 5' RACE reads through MiXCR, listing each CDR3 protein once. The data contain around 80,000 distinct CDR3 sequences, approximately 5.4% of them singletons. These receptors were collected from a female donor in good health.

This clonotype occurred many times. The CDR3 here is CASISRGTEAFF. As DNA, the CDR3 is TGTGCCAGCATATCCCGGGGCACTGAAGCTTTCTTT. The chain joins TRBV6-6 to TRBJ1-1; D uncertain. Germline lookup yields CDR1 MNHNY and CDR2 SVGAGI (reference sequence). V lost 7 bases and J 4 bases, leaving 10 bases between the germline ends. CDR3 length: 12 amino acids.

A few counts support this clonotype. This chain uses TRBV29-1 with TRBJ2-3; D might be TRBD1 or TRBD2, each matching 5 bases. The germline CDR1 and CDR2 sequences are SQVTM and ANQGSEA. This CDR3 is 13 amino acids long. V was cut by 8 bases and J by 0 bases, with 12 bases left in between. CDR3 DNA: TGCAGCTCGTCGGGACCCAGCACAGATACGCAGTATTTT. It encodes CSSSGPSTDTQYF.

This clonotype showed up many times. The chain carries TRBV28 and TRBJ1-1; 9 bases line up with TRBD1. This CDR3 is 14 amino acids long. Germline lookup yields CDR1 MDHEN and CDR2 SYDVKM. J gave up 4 bases and V 5 bases, and 5 bases lay outside the gene matches. The CDR3 reads CASSPGGQGTEAFF. In DNA, the CDR3 is TGTGCCAGCAGTCCGGGGGGACAGGGCACTGAAGCTTTCTTT.

The sample holds many counts of this clonotype. The rearrangement joins TRBV7-9 to TRBJ2-7; 7 positions match TRBD2. Germline V gene lookup returns CDR1 SEHNR and CDR2 FQNEAQ (reference sequence). Trimming took 5 bases from V and 5 from J; bases not matched to a gene: 12. This CDR3 is 15 amino acids long. The CDR3, as DNA: TGTGCCAGCAGCCTCAGGGCGGGGACTACCGACGAGCAGTACTTC. Translated: CASSLRAGTTDEQYF.

The chain couples TRBV27 to TRBJ1-5; D gene uncertain. CDR1 MNHEY and CDR2 SMNVEV come from the germline V gene (reference sequence). The V end was cut by 2 bases, the J end by 3 bases, with 8 bases between. This CDR3 spans 14 amino acids. As DNA, the CDR3 is TGTGCCAGCAGTTTAGTAGGATCCAATCAGCCCCAGCATTTT. This gives the protein CASSLVGSNQPQHF.

There are many counts of this clonotype. This chain links TRBV12-3 or TRBV12-4 with TRBJ2-1; 15 bases are shared with TRBD2. This CDR3 is 15 amino acids long. The trim removed 3 bases at V and 7 bases at J, leaving 1 base unmatched. The CDR3 coding sequence is TGTGCCAGCAGTTTGGGGACTAGCGGGAGGAATGAGCAGTTCTTC. It yields the protein CASSLGTSGRNEQFF.

The chain couples TRBV24-1 to TRBJ2-1; D may correspond to TRBD1 or TRBD2 (5 bases each). This CDR3 is 18 amino acids long. Between the trimmed V and J ends, which lost 4 bases and 6 bases, there was a span of 24 bases. Germline values: CDR1 KGHDR, CDR2 SFDVKD. The CDR3 is CATSDFPPGPLRVNEQFF. CDR3 DNA: TGTGCCACCAGTGACTTCCCTCCGGGACCTCTACGGGTCAATGAGCAGTTCTTC.

J is TRBJ1-1 and V is TRBV18; D unclear. Trimming shortened V by 3 bases and J by 5 bases, and 4 bases separated the two germline ends. The CDR3 runs to 11 residues. Germline loops: CDR1 KGHSH, CDR2 LQKENI. For the CDR3, the DNA is TGTGCCAGCTCACCCGAGACTGAAGCTTTCTTT. Amino acid sequence: CASSPETEAFF.

This clonotype was counted ten times or more. The rearrangement links TRBV7-3 to TRBJ2-5, with 8 bases that match TRBD1. Germline CDR1 is SGHTA and CDR2 is FQGTGA. Germline trimming cut 4 bases from V and 3 bases from J; bases unmatched to any gene: 7. CDR3 length equals 15 residues. The CDR3 DNA reads as TGTGCCAGCAGCTCTTCAGGGGGCGAGGAAGAGACCCAGTACTTC. Translation: CASSSSGGEEETQYF.

This clonotype occurred many times. The rearrangement uses TRBV4-3 and TRBJ2-3, with 11 bases that match TRBD2. The CDR3 length is 14 residues. The V gene end was trimmed by 1 base and the J gene end by 11 bases; junction bases not matched to a gene: 5. Per the germline V gene, CDR1 is LGHNA and CDR2 is YSLEER. CDR3 in DNA: TGCGCCAGCAGCCAAGCGCTAGCGGGAGGCTTGCAGTATTTT. It translates to CASSQALAGGLQYF.

This clonotype was counted at least ten times. The chain combines TRBV24-1 with TRBJ2-2; a possible D gene is TRBD1 (6 bases). Germline V lookup: CDR1 KGHDR, CDR2 SFDVKD. CDR3 length: 17 residues. V was shortened by 3 bases and J by 4 bases, with 17 bases between the two germline ends. The CDR3 region is CATSDATGFGGTGELFF. CDR3 sequence (DNA): TGTGCCACCAGTGATGCCACAGGGTTTGGTGGCACCGGGGAGCTGTTTTTT.

The rearrangement uses TRBV14 and TRBJ2-2; D is unresolved. Trimming took 0 bases from V and 6 from J, leaving 8 bases between them. Germline V gene lookup returns CDR1 SGHDN and CDR2 FVKESK. CDR3 length: 14 residues. The CDR3 nucleotides read TGTGCCAGCAGCCAAGAAACCGGATCCGGGGAGCTGTTTTTT. Translating it yields CASSQETGSGELFF.

This clonotype was picked up a small number of times. The chain combines TRBV7-9 with TRBJ1-1; D ambiguous. The germline V gene has CDR1 SEHNR and CDR2 FQNEAQ (reference sequence). V lost 11 bases to trimming and J lost 0 bases, with 10 bases between them. The CDR3 has 12 amino acids. The CDR3, as DNA: TGTGCCCCAGGCCTAGTGAACACTGAAGCTTTCTTT. It codes for CAPGLVNTEAFF.

In this sample, this clonotype is medium-sized (0.01 to 0.1%). CDR3 in DNA: TGTGCCAGCAGCCCCGGACTAGCGGGAGGGGCGAACACCGGGGAGCTGTTTTTT. Translating it yields CASSPGLAGGANTGELFF. The chain has TRBV3-1 and TRBJ2-2, with 15 bases lining up with TRBD2. V gave up 4 bases and J gave up 0 bases; unmatched junction bases: 3. The CDR3 is made up of 18 amino acids. Germline V gene lookup returns CDR1 LGHDT and CDR2 YNNKEL (reference sequence).